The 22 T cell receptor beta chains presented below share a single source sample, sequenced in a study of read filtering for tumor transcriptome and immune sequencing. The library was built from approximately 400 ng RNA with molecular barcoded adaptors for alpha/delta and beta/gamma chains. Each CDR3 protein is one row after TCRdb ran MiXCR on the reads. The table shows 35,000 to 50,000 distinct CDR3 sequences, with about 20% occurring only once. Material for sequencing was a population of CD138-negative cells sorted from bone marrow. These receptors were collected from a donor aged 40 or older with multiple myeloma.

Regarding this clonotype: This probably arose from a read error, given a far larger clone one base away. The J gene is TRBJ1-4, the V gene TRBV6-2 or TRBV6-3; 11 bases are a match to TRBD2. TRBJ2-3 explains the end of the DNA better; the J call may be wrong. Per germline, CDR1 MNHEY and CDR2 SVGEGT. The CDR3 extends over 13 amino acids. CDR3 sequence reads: CTSSLGLAATQYF. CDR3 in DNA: TGTACCAGCAGTCTGGGACTAGCGGCAACGCAGTATTTT.

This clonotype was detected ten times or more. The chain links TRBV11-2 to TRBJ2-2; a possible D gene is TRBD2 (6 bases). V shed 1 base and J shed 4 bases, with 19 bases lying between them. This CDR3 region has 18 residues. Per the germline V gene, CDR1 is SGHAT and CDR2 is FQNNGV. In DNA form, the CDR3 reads TGTGCCAGCAGCTTAGGACCGGGCCGGGGACTGGGCACCGGGGAGCTGTTTTTT. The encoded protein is CASSLGPGRGLGTGELFF. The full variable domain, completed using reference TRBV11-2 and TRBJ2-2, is EAGVAQSPRYKIIEKRQSVAFWCNPISGHATLYWYQQILGQGPKLLIQFQNNGVVDDSQLPKDRFSAERLKGVDSTLKIQPAKLEDSAVYLCASSLGPGRGLGTGELFFGEGSRLTVL.

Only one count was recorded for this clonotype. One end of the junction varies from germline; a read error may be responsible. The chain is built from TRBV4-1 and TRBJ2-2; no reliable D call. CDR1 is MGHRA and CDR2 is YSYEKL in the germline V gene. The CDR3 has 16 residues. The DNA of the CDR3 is TGCGCTAGCAGCCATTCGGGCGCTTCGATCACCGGGGAGCTGTTTTTT. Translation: CASSHSGASITGELFF.

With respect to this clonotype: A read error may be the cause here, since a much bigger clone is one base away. The CDR3 nucleotides are TGTGCCAGCAGCCCGACACAGGGTACCTACGGGCAGTACTTC. This translates into CASSPTQGTYGQYF. The V gene is TRBV7-2, the J gene TRBJ2-7; D is possibly TRBD1 (6 bases). CDR3 length: 14 amino acids. Germline CDR1 is SGHTA and CDR2 is FQGNSA.

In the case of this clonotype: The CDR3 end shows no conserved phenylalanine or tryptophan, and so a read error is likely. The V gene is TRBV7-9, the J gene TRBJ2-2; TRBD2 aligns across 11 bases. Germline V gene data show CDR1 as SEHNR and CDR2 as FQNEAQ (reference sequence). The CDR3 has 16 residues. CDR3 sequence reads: CAISRGLAGRTGELFC. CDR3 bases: TGTGCCATCAGCAGAGGACTAGCGGGCCGCACCGGGGAGCTGTTTTGT.

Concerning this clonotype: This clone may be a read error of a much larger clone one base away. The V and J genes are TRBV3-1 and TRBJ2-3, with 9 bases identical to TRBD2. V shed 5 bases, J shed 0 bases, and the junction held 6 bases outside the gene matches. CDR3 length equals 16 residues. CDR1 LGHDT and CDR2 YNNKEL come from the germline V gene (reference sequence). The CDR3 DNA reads TGTGCCAGCAGCATAGCGGGAGACCCCAGCACAGATACGCAGTATTTT. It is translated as CASSIAGDPSTDTQYF.

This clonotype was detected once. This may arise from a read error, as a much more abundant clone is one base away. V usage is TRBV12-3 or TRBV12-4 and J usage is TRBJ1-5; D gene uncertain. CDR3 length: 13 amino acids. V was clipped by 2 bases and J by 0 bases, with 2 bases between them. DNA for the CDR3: TGTGCCAGCAGTTTATGTAGCAATCAGCCCCAGCATTTT. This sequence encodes CASSLCSNQPQHF.

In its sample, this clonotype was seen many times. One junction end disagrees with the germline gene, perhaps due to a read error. CDR3 protein: CASRGGEGLRKNNEQSF. CDR3 sequence (DNA): TGTGCCAGCAGAGGGGGGGAGGGCCTTAGAAAGAACAATGAGCAGTCCTTC. The J gene is TRBJ2-1, the V gene TRBV6-2 or TRBV6-3, with D perhaps matching TRBD2 (7 bases). The CDR3 is 17 amino acids. Germline V gene sequence: CDR1 MNHEY, CDR2 SVGEGT.

This CDR3 is CASSLRGGPHEQFF. The CDR3 DNA reads as TGTGCCAGCAGCTTAAGGGGAGGGCCACATGAGCAGTTCTTC. The chain carries TRBV7-2 and TRBJ2-1, with 7 nucleotides matching TRBD2. Germline trimming cut 2 bases from V and 8 bases from J; bases unmatched to any gene: 6. The CDR3 covers 14 residues. The germline V gene encodes CDR1 SGHTA and CDR2 FQGNSA.

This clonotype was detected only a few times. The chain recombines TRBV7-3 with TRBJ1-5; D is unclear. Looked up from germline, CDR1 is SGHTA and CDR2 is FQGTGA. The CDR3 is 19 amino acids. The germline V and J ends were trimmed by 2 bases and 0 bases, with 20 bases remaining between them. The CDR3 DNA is TGTGCCAGCAGCTTACTACCCGGGCCTCGACGAAATAGCAATCAGCCCCAGCATTTT. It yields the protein CASSLLPGPRRNSNQPQHF.

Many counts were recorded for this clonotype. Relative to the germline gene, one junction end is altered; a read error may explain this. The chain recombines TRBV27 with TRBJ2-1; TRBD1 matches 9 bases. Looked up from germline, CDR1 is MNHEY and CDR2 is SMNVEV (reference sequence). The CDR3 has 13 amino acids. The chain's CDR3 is CASSLTGGNEQFF. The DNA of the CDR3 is TGCGCCAGCAGCTTGACAGGGGGCAATGAGCAGTTCTTC.

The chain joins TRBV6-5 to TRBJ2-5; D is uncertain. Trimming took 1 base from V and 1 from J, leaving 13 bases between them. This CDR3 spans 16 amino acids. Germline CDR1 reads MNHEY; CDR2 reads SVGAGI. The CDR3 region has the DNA TGTGCCAGCAGTTACTTTGGAGTAGGAATCCAAGAGACCCAGTACTTC. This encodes CASSYFGVGIQETQYF.

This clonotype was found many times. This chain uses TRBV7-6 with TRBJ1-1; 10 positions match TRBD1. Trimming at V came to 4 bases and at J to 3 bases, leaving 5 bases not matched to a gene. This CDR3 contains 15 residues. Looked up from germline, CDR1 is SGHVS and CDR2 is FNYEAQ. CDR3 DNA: TGTGCCAGCAGCTCAACTGGGACAGGGGACACTGAAGCTTTCTTT. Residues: CASSSTGTGDTEAFF.

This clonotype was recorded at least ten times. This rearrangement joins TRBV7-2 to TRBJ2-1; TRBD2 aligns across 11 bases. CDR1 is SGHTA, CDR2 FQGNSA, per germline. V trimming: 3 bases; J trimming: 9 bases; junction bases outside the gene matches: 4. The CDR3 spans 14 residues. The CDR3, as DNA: TGTGCCAGCAGCTTTACACTAGCGGGAGTTGAGCAGTTCTTC. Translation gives CASSFTLAGVEQFF.

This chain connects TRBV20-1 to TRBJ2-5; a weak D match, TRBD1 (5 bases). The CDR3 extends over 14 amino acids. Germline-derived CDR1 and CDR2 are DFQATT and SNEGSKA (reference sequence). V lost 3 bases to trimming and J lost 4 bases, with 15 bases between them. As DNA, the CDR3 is TGCAGTGCTAGCCCCACAAGAAGGGGAGAGACCCAGTACTTC. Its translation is CSASPTRRGETQYF.

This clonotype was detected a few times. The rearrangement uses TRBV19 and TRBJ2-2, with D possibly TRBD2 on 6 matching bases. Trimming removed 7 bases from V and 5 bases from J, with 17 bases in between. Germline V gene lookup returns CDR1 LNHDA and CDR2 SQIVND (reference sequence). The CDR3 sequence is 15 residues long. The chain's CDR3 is CASTFGGARTGELFF. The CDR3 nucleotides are TGTGCCAGTACATTCGGAGGGGCGCGGACCGGGGAGCTGTTTTTT. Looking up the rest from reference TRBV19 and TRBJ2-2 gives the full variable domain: DGGITQSPKYLFRKEGQNVTLSCEQNLNHDAMYWYRQDPGQGLRLIYYSQIVNDFQKGDIAEGYSVSREKKESFPLTVTSAQKNPTAFYLCASTFGGARTGELFFGEGSRLTVL.

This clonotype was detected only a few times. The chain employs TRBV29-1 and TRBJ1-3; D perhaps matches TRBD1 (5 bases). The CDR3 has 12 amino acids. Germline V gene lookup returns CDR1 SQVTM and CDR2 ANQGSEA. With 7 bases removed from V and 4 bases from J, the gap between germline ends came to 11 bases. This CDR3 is CSGTWTGNTIYF. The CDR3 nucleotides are TGCAGCGGGACCTGGACAGGAAACACCATATATTTT.

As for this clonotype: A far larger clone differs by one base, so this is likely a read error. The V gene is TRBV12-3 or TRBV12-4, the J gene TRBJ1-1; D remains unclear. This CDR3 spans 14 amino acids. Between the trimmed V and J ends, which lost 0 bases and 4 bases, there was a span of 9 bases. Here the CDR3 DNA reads TGTGCCAGCAGTTTAGCTCCATGGACCACTGAAGCTTTCTTT. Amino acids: CASSLAPWTTEAFF.

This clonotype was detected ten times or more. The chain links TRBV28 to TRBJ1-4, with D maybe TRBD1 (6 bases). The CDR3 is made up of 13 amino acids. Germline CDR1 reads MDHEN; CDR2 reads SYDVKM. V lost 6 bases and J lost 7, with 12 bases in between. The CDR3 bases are TGTGCCAGCAGCCTCTTCAGGGGTGAAAAACTGTTTTTT. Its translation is CASSLFRGEKLFF.

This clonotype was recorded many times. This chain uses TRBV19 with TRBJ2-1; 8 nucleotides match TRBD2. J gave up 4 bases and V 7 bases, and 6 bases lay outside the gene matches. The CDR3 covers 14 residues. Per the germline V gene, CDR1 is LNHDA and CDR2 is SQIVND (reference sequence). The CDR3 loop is CASTFGGGYNEQFF. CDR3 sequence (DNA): TGTGCCAGTACCTTCGGGGGGGGGTACAATGAGCAGTTCTTC.

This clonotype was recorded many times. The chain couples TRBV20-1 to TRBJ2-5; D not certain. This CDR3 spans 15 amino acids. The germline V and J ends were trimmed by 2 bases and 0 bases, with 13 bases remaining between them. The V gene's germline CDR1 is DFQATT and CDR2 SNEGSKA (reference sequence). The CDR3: CSARSFGRHQETQYF. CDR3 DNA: TGCAGTGCTAGATCCTTCGGACGCCACCAAGAGACCCAGTACTTC.

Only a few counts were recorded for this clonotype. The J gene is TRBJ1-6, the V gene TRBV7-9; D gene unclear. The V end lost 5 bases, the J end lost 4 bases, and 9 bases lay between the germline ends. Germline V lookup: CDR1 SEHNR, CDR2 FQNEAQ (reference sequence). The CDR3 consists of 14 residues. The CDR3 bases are TGTGCCAGCAGCCCGGTGGTGTATAATTCACCCCTCCACTTT. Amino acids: CASSPVVYNSPLHF.